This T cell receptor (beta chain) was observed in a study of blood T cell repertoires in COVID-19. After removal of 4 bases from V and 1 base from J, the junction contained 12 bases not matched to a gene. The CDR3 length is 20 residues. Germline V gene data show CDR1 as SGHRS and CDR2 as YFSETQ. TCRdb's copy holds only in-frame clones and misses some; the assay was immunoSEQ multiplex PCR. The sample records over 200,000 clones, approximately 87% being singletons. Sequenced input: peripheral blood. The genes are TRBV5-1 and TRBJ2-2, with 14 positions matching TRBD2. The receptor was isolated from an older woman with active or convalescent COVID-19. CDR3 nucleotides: TGCGCCAGCAGCCCGGGACTAGCGGGAGCGAAACCTTGGAACACCGGGGAGCTGTTTTTT. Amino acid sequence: CASSPGLAGAKPWNTGELFF.